This entry features one T cell receptor beta chain sequence. Its target is not known. MiXCR, run by TCRdb on the 5' RACE reads, gives a single entry per CDR3 protein. This table holds 220,000 or so distinct CDR3 sequences, 5.5% to 7% found once. The data stem from a study of identical twins. Study-wide results and caveats: The study drew conclusions from cross-sectional statistical analysis, not from following the same donors. Beta clonotypes that were abundant in cord blood contained fewer insertions, a pattern absent from memory repertoires. In zero-insertion analyses, partial confounding could arise from invariant MAIT and iNKT cells. In beta out-of-frame sequences, the excess sharing between twins was weaker.

The germline gives CDR1 SNHLY, CDR2 FYNNEI. Trimming cost V 5 bases and J 9 bases, with 14 bases left between them. The CDR3 runs to 13 residues. The same data also went into a second study, on yellow fever vaccine responses in identical twins.

The J gene is TRBJ2-4, the V gene TRBV2; the D is unclear. The source is a woman aged 18-29 years in good health. The sequencing input was memory (CD45RO+) T cells sorted from blood. This CDR3 reads CASSTQALGIQYF. CDR3 nucleotides: TGTGCCAGCAGTACGCAGGCTCTAGGCATTCAGTACTTC.